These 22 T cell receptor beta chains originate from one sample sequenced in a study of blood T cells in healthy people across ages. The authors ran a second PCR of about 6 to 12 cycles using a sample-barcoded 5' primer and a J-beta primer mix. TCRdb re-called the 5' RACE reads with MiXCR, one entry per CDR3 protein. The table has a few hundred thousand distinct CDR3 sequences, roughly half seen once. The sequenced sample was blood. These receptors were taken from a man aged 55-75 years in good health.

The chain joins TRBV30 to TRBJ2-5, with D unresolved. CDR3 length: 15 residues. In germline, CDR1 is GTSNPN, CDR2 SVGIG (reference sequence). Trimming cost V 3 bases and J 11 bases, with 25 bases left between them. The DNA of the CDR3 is TGTGCCTGGAGAGCCGGTTCTGGACCTTACAATGAGCAGTACTTC. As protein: CAWRAGSGPYNEQYF.

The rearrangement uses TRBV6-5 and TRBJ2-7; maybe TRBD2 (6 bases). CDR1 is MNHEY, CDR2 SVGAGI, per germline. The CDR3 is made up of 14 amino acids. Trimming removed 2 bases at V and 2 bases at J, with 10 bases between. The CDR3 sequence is CASSYRTTPYEQYF. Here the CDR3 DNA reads TGTGCCAGCAGTTACAGGACTACGCCCTACGAGCAGTACTTC.

CDR3 loop: CASRTGEGTEAFF. Here the CDR3 DNA reads TGTGCCAGCAGAACAGGGGAGGGCACTGAAGCTTTCTTT. The J gene is TRBJ1-1, the V gene TRBV12-3 or TRBV12-4, with 7 bases that match TRBD1. Losses at the gene ends were 6 bases for V and 4 bases for J; bases not matched to a gene: 5. This CDR3 is built from 13 residues.

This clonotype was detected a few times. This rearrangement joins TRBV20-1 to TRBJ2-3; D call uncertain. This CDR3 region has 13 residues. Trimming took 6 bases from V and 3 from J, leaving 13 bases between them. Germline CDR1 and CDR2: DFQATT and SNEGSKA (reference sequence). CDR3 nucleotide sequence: TGCAGTGCCCAATTCCTTGGGACAGATACGCAGTATTTT. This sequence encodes CSAQFLGTDTQYF.

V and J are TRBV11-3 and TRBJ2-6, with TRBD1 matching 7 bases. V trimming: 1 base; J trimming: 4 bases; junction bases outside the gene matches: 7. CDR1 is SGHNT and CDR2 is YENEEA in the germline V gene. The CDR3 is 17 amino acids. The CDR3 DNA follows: TGTGCCAGCAGCTTAGCCCCCCGGGGACAGGGGGCCAACGTCCTGACTTTC. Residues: CASSLAPRGQGANVLTF.

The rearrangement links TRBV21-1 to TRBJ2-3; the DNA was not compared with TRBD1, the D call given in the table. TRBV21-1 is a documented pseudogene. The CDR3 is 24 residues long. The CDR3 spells CASSKGDSPLQGEKAKPSTDTQYF. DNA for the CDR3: TGTGCCAGCAGCAAAGGTGACAGTCCGCTTCAAGGAGAAAAAGCCAAGCCTAGCACAGATACGCAGTATTTT.

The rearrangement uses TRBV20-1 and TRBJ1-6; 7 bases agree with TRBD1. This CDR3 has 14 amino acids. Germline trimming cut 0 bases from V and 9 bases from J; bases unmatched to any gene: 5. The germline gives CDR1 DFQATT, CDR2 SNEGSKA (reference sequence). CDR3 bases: TGCAGTGCTAGAGATCAGGGGGACGGTTCACCCCTCCACTTT. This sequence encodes CSARDQGDGSPLHF.

CDR3: CASSLATGGQNGYTF. The CDR3 nucleotides read TGTGCCAGCAGCTTAGCGACGGGAGGGCAGAACGGCTACACCTTC. The chain combines TRBV7-9 with TRBJ1-2; D not resolved. Trimming cost V 0 bases and J 8 bases, with 16 bases left between them. The germline CDR1 and CDR2 sequences are SEHNR and FQNEAQ (reference sequence). The CDR3 spans 15 residues.

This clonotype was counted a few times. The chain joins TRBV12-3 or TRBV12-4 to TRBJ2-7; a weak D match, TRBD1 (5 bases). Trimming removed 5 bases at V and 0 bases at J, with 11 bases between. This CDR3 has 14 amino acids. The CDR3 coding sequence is TGTGCCAGCAGTCCGACGACAGTCTCCTACGAGCAGTACTTC. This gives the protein CASSPTTVSYEQYF.

This CDR3 reads CASSQDSRQGTKQYF. The CDR3 DNA reads as TGTGCCAGCAGCCAAGATTCGAGACAGGGTACAAAGCAGTACTTC. The J gene is TRBJ2-5, the V gene TRBV4-2; 7 bases map to TRBD1. The trim removed 0 bases at V and 11 bases at J, leaving 12 bases unmatched. In germline, CDR1 is LGHNA, CDR2 YNFKEQ. This CDR3 comprises 15 residues.

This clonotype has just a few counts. CDR3 protein: CASSVYPREEQYF. The CDR3, as DNA: TGTGCCAGCAGTGTATACCCCAGGGAAGAGCAGTACTTC. The chain is built from TRBV2 and TRBJ2-7; weak D call: TRBD1 (5 bases). The CDR3 consists of 13 residues. Germline V gene sequence: CDR1 SNHLY, CDR2 FYNNEI. V lost 4 bases and J lost 7, with 14 bases in between.

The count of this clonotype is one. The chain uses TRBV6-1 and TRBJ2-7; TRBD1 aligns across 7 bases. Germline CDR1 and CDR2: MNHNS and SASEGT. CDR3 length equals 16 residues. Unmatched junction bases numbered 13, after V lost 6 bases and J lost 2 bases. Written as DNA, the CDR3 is TGTGCCAGCAGACCCGAACCCCGGGACAGCCCCTACGAGCAGTACTTC. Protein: CASRPEPRDSPYEQYF.

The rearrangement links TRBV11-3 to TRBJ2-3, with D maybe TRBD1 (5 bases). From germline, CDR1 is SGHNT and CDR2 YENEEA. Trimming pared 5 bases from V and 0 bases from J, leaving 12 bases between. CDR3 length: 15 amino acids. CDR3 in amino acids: CASSHSGASTDTQYF. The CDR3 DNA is TGTGCCAGCAGCCACAGTGGGGCAAGCACAGATACGCAGTATTTT.

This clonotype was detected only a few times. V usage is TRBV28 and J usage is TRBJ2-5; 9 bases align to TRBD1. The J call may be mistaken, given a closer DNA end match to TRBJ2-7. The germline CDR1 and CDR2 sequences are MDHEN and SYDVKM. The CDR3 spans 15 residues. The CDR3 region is CASSLAGQGGYEQYF. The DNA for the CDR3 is TGTGCCAGCAGTTTAGCGGGACAGGGAGGGTACGAGCAGTACTTC.

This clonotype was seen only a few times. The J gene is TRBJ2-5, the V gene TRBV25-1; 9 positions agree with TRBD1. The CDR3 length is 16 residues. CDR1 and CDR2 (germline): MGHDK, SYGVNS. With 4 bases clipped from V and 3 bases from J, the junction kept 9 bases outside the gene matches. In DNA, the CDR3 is TGTGCCAGCAGTGGATGGACAGGGGCTACTAAAGAGACCCAGTACTTC. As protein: CASSGWTGATKETQYF.

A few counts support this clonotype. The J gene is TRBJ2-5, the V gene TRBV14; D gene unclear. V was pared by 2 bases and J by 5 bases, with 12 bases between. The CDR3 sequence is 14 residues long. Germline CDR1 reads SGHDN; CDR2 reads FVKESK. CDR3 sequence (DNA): TGTGCCAGCAGCCAACGCAGTGGCCTCGAGACCCAGTACTTC. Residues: CASSQRSGLETQYF.

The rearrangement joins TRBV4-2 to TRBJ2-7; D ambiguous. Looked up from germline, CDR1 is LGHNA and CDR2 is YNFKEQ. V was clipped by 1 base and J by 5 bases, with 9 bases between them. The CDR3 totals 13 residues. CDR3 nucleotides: TGTGCCAGCAGCCAAGGCGCACTCAACGAGCAGTACTTC. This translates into CASSQGALNEQYF.

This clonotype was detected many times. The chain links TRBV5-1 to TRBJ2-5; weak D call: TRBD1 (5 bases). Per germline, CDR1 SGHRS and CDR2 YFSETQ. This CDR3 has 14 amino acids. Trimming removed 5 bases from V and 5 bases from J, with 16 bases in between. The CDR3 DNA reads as TGCGCCAGCAGGGAAACCCCAGGGTGGGAGACCCAGTACTTC. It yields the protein CASRETPGWETQYF.

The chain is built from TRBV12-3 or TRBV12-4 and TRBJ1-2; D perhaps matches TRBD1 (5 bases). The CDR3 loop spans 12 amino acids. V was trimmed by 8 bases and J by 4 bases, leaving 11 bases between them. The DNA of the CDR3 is TGTGCCAGCCTGGGGACTACCTATGGCTACACCTTC. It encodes CASLGTTYGYTF.

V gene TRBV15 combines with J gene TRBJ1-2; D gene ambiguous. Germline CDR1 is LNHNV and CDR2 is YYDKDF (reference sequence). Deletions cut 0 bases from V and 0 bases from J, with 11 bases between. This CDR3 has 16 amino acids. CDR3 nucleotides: TGTGCCACCAGCAGAGATTTACGCAGCGCTAACTATGGCTACACCTTC. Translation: CATSRDLRSANYGYTF.

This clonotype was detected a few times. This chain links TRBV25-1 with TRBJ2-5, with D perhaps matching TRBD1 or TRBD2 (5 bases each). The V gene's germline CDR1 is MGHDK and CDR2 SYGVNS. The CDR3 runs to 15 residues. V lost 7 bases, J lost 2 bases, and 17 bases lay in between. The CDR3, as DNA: TGTGCCAGCACCCCCGCAACAGGACTTCAAGAGACCCAGTACTTC. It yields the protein CASTPATGLQETQYF.

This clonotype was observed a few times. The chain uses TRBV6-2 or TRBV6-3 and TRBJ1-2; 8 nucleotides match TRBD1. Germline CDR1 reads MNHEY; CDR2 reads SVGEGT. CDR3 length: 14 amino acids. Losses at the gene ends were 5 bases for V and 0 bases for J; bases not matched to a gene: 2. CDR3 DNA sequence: TGTGCCAGCAGTAAACAGGGGGCTAACTATGGCTACACCTTC. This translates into CASSKQGANYGYTF.